What follows is one T cell receptor (beta chain) and its context. This specimen comes from a study of blood T cell repertoires in COVID-19. For the study at large: The United States, Italy and Spain provided the acute and convalescent COVID-19 samples.

Looked up from germline, CDR1 is SGHRS and CDR2 is YFSETQ. This CDR3 region has 15 residues. The ends were cut back, 3 bases at V and 0 bases at J, with 11 bases in the middle. Per the original methods: Reference gene primer amplification yielded estimated nucleated cell counts. Method: immunoSEQ multiplex PCR; TCRdb's copy keeps in-frame clones and lacks some. For V, J and clone size, that table is used; D and trimming come from the DNA. The sample consists of hundreds of thousands of clones, around 89% of them appearing once. The J gene is TRBJ2-3, the V gene TRBV5-1; the D is unclear. Sequencing was done on a sample of peripheral blood. This sequence originates from a woman between 45 and 65 years old with active or convalescent COVID-19. The CDR3 nucleotides are TGCGCCAGCAGCTACAAGACAACTAGCACAGATACGCAGTATTTT. Translated, it gives CASSYKTTSTDTQYF.